Below, one T cell receptor (beta chain) is given with its context. Assay: immunoSEQ multiplex PCR; the TCRdb copy retains only in-frame clones and omits some. The sample records 210,000 or so clones, 70% to 90% being singletons. This sample is part of a study of blood T cell repertoires in COVID-19. Germline CDR1 reads SGHTA; CDR2 reads FQGNSA. There are 16 residues in the CDR3. V lost 1 base to trimming and J lost 0 bases, with 10 bases between them. The genes are TRBV7-2 and TRBJ1-5; D possibly corresponds to TRBD1 (6 bases). Material: peripheral blood. This receptor was obtained from a woman aged 50 to 60 with acute or convalescent COVID-19. The CDR3: CASSLVGGLSNQPQHF. The CDR3, as DNA: TGTGCCAGCAGCTTAGTCGGGGGGCTTAGCAATCAGCCCCAGCATTTT.